This T cell receptor beta chain originates from a study of T cells after yellow fever vaccination. Study observations and caveats: Among primary-vaccination clones, most reappeared after the booster, at 96% for CD4 and around 91% for CD8. Contaminants from the bulk population, in the form of abundant clonotypes, could be found in FACS-sorted repertoires. Shared CD4/CD8 clonotypes were a small share, likely from convergent recombination.

The germline V and J ends were trimmed by 4 bases and 7 bases, with 14 bases remaining between them. The CDR3 loop spans 15 amino acids. Germline V gives CDR1 ENHRY, CDR2 SYGVKD. One entry per CDR3 protein, called by TCRdb with MiXCR from the 5' RACE reads. The data contain about 52,000 distinct CDR3 sequences, less than 8% of them singletons. The sample holds many counts of this clonotype. The V call is TRBV10-3, the J call TRBJ1-6; D might be TRBD1 (5 bases). The sequence was collected from a man younger than 30 who received the YFV17D yellow fever vaccine. The sample was CD8+ T cells not binding an NS4B(214-222) dextramer, sorted from PBMCs, taken roughly 45 days after the first yellow fever vaccination. The CDR3 region is CAISVEGPNNSPLHF. The CDR3 nucleotides read TGTGCCATCAGTGTTGAGGGACCCAACAATTCACCCCTCCACTTT.